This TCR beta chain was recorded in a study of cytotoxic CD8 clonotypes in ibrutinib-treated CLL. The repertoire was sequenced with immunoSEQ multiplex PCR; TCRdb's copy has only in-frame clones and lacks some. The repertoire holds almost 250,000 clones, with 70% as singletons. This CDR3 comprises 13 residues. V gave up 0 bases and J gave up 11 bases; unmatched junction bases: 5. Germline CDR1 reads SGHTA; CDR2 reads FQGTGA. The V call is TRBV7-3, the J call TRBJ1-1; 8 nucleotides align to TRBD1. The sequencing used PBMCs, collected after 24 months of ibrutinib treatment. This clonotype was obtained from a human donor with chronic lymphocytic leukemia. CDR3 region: CASSLTQGAGAFF. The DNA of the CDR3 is TGTGCCAGCAGCTTAACGCAGGGGGCAGGCGCTTTCTTT.